The 10 T cell receptor beta chains below come from one sample, sequenced in a study of blood T cell repertoires in COVID-19 (dated by TCRdb to about 2020). Receptor libraries were prepared by the immunoSEQ multiplex PCR assay. Not all clones reach the TCRdb copy of this immuneACCESS table, which keeps in-frame sequences only. Checked studies attribute under half of the gap to unresolved V genes and leave the rest unexplained. This sample gives 310,000 or so clones in total; 87% of them show up just once. The top ten hold around 9% of the sample. Sequencing was done on a sample of PBMCs or T cells enriched from blood (not recorded which). All receptors derive from a woman younger than 35 who had recovered from COVID-19.

The chain is built from TRBV5-4 and TRBJ2-3, with D possibly being TRBD1 (6 bases). Germline CDR1 is SGHNT and CDR2 is YYREEE (reference sequence). The germline V and J ends were trimmed by 3 bases and 4 bases, with 18 bases remaining between them. This CDR3 is 16 amino acids long. The CDR3 sequence is CASSSTTGSVADTQYF. The CDR3 DNA follows: TGTGCCAGCAGCTCTACAACAGGGTCGGTAGCAGATACGCAGTATTTT.

The CDR3 DNA is TGTGCCAGCAGCTCCGGACAGAGTAACTATGGCTACACCTTC. It encodes CASSSGQSNYGYTF. This rearrangement joins TRBV5-4 to TRBJ1-2; possible D gene TRBD1, 6 bases. V was trimmed by 3 bases and J by 1 base, leaving 10 bases between them. CDR3 length equals 14 residues. CDR1 SGHNT and CDR2 YYREEE come from the germline V gene (reference sequence).

The V call is TRBV2, the J call TRBJ1-5; D gene unclear. The CDR3 is 14 residues long. Per the germline V gene, CDR1 is SNHLY and CDR2 is FYNNEI. V shed 4 bases and J shed 3 bases, with 10 bases lying between them. This CDR3 reads CASSARSINQPQHF. The CDR3 coding sequence is TGTGCCAGCAGTGCCCGGTCGATCAATCAGCCCCAGCATTTT.

The rearrangement links TRBV13 to TRBJ2-5; 8 bases map to TRBD2. V lost 0 bases, J lost 6 bases, and 3 bases stayed unmatched. The CDR3 sequence is 14 residues long. Germline V gives CDR1 PRHDT, CDR2 FYEKMQ (reference sequence). The CDR3, as DNA: TGTGCCAGCAGCTTAGGAACGGGGGGGAAGACCCAGTACTTC. Translated, it gives CASSLGTGGKTQYF.

The chain couples TRBV7-3 to TRBJ2-7; D is undetermined. Germline V gene sequence: CDR1 SGHTA, CDR2 FQGTGA. Trimming left V 5 bases short and J 6 bases short, with 14 bases between. The CDR3 loop spans 13 amino acids. CDR3 in amino acids: CASSPLFGSEQYF. The CDR3 DNA reads as TGTGCCAGCAGCCCCCTCTTCGGTTCCGAGCAGTACTTC. The full variable domain, its missing parts supplied by reference TRBV7-3 and TRBJ2-7, is GAGVSQTPSNKVTEKGKYVELRCDPISGHTALYWYRQSLGQGPEFLIYFQGTGAADDSGLPNDRFFAVRPEGSVSTLKIQRTERGDSAVYLCASSPLFGSEQYFGPGTRLTVT.

The chain is built from TRBV30 and TRBJ1-6, with D possibly TRBD1 on 6 matching bases. Looked up from germline, CDR1 is GTSNPN and CDR2 is SVGIG (reference sequence). With 2 bases removed from V and 11 bases from J, the gap between germline ends came to 22 bases. The CDR3 has 16 residues. This CDR3 reads CAWSSPWAGEVAPLHF. CDR3 DNA: TGTGCCTGGAGTTCACCCTGGGCAGGGGAAGTTGCACCCCTCCACTTT.

The rearrangement uses TRBV19 and TRBJ1-2; D perhaps matches TRBD1 (5 bases). The CDR3 has 14 amino acids. V lost 7 bases and J lost 5, with 17 bases in between. Germline V gene lookup returns CDR1 LNHDA and CDR2 SQIVND (reference sequence). CDR3 sequence: CASTADTPLYGYTF. The CDR3 DNA follows: TGTGCCAGTACCGCGGACACTCCCTTATATGGCTACACCTTC.

The genes are TRBV12-3 or TRBV12-4 and TRBJ2-5; possibly TRBD1 for D (5 bases). This CDR3 is built from 13 residues. Trimming pared 6 bases from V and 1 base from J, leaving 9 bases between. CDR3 amino acids: CASRSGFQETQYF. In DNA form, the CDR3 reads TGTGCCAGCAGATCAGGGTTCCAAGAGACCCAGTACTTC.

The chain combines TRBV30 with TRBJ1-6; D gene uncertain. CDR3 length: 15 residues. Trimming took 4 bases from V and 9 from J, leaving 19 bases between them. From germline, CDR1 is GTSNPN and CDR2 SVGIG (reference sequence). The CDR3 protein is CAWTRMAVYGSPLHF. CDR3 coding DNA: TGTGCCTGGACGCGGATGGCAGTTTATGGTTCACCCCTCCACTTT.

V usage is TRBV6-2 or TRBV6-3 and J usage is TRBJ1-5; 7 bases map to TRBD1. There are 12 residues in the CDR3. The germline CDR1 and CDR2 sequences are MNHEY and SVGEGT. The V gene end was trimmed by 6 bases and the J gene end by 13 bases; junction bases not matched to a gene: 9. Here the CDR3 DNA reads TGTGCCAGCAGCGTCAACAGGGGCCGGCAGCATTTT. Translating it yields CASSVNRGRQHF.